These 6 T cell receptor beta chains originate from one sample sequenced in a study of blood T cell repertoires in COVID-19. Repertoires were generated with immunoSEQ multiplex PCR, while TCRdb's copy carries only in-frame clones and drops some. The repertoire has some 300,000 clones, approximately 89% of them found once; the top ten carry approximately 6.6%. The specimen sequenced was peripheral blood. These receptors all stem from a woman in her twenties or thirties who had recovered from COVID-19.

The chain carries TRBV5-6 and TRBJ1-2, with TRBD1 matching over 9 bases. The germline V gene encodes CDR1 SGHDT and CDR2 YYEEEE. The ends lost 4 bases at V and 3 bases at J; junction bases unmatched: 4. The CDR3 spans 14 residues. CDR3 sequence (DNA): TGTGCCAGCAGCACAAACAGGGGGCACTATGGCTACACCTTC. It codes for CASSTNRGHYGYTF.

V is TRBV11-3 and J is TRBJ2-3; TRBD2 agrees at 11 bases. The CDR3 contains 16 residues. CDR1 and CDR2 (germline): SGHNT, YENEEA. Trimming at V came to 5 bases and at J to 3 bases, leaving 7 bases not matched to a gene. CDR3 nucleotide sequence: TGTGCCAGCAGCCCCCGAACTAGCGGGGGAACAGATACGCAGTATTTT. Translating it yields CASSPRTSGGTDTQYF.

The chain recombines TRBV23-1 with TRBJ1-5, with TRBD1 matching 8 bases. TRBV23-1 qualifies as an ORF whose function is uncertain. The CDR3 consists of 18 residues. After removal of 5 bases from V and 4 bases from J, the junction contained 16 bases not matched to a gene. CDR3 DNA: TGCGCCAGCAGTGCTTGGTCAGGACAGGGTAAAGTGAATCAGCCCCAGCATTTT. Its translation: CASSAWSGQGKVNQPQHF.

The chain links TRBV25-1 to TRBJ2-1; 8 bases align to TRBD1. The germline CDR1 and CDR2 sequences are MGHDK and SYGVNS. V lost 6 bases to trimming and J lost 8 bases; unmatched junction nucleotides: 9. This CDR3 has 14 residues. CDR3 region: CASRWGTGDYEQFF. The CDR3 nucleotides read TGTGCCAGCAGGTGGGGGACAGGCGACTATGAGCAGTTCTTC.

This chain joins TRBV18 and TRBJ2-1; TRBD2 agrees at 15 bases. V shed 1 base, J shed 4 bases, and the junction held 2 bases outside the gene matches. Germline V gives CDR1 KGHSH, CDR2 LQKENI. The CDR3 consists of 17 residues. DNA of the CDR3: TGTGCCAGCTCACCACGGGGGACTAGCGGGGGGTACAATGAGCAGTTCTTC. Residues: CASSPRGTSGGYNEQFF.

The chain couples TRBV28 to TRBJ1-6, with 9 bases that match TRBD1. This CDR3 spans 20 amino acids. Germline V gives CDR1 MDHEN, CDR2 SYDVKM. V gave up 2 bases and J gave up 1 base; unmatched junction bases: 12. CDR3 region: CASSLPRDRVRRSYNSPLHF. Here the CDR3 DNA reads TGTGCCAGCAGTTTACCCCGGGACAGGGTAAGAAGGTCCTATAATTCACCCCTCCACTTT. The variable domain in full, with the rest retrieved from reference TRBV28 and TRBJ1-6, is DVKVTQSSRYLVKRTGEKVFLECVQDMDHENMFWYRQDPGLGLRLIYFSYDVKMKEKGDIPEGYSVSREKKERFSLILESASTNQTSMYLCASSLPRDRVRRSYNSPLHFGNGTRLTVT.